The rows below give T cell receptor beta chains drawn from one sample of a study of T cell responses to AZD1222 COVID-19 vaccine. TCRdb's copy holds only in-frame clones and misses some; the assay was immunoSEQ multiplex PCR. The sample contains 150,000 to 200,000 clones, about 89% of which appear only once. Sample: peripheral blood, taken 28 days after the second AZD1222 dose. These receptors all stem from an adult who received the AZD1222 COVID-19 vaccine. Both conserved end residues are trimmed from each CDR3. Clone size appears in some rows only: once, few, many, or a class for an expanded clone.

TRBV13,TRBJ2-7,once,ASSSLVSYEQY
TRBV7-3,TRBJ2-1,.,ASSLSSSAGYNEQF
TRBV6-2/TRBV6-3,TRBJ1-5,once,ASSYSSGNQPQH
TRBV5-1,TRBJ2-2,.,ASSLLDTNTGELF
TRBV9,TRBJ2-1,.,ASSVAGTALNEQF
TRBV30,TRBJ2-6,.,AWSHAGANVLT
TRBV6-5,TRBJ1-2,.,ASSQRGQGIYGYT
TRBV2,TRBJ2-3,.,ASSGIPRTTSTDTQY
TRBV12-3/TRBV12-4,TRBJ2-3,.,ASSLKPYTQY
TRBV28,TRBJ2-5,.,ASSFNKEWETQY
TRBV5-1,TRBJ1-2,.,ASSLDRGYT
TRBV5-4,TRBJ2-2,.,ASSYLANTGELF
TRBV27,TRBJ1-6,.,ASSPRHRQNSSPLH
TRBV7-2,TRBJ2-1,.,ASSLASPLAELYNEQF
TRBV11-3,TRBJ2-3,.,ASSYEGVTDTQY
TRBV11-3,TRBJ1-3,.,ASSLRGNTIY
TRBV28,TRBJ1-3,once,ASSWGGVSGNTIY
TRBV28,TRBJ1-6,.,ASSGLEGARPQNSPLH
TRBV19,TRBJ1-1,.,ASSITRGRVNTEAF
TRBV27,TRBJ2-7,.,ASSSMDIHEQY
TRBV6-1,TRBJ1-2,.,ASSENRGNYGYT
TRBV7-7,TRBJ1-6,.,ASSSPGTGDSPLH
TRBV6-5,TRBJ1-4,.,ASSYSTGKNEKLF
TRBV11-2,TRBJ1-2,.,ASRPKRLSDYGYT
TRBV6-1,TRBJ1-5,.,ASSEYGQGWRNSNQPQH
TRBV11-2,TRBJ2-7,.,ASSLDRVKERAPSYEQY
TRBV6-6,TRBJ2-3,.,ASSQQPRTSAPSTDTQY
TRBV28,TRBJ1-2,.,ASSADVYGYT